The 6 T cell receptor beta chains below come from one sample, sequenced in a study of monozygotic twins with inflammatory bowel disease. One entry per CDR3 protein, without DNA, is what TCRdb gives after re-calling the 5' RACE reads. This sample's table reports fewer than 550,000 distinct CDR3 sequences. Sequencing was carried out using blood. Source of these receptors: a human donor with ulcerative colitis or Crohn's disease, or a healthy co-twin of an affected twin (not recorded which).

CDR3 amino acids: CASSLHTGNYEQYF. This chain uses TRBV5-1 with TRBJ2-7. Germline V gene data show CDR1 as SGHRS and CDR2 as YFSETQ. There are 14 residues in the CDR3.

The rearrangement links TRBV2 to TRBJ1-1; with no DNA, the TCRdb D assignment of TRBD1 cannot be verified. Germline V gene data show CDR1 as SNHLY and CDR2 as FYNNEI. The length of the CDR3 is 14 residues. CDR3 sequence: CATRRGTGNTEAFF. The full variable domain, with the rest looked up from reference TRBV2 and TRBJ1-1, is EPEVTQTPSHQVTQMGQEVILRCVPISNHLYFYWYRQILGQKVEFLVSFYNNEISEKSEIFDDQFSVERPDGSNFTLKIRSTKLEDSAMYFCATRRGTGNTEAFFGQGTRLTVV.

The chain couples TRBV5-6 to TRBJ2-7. This CDR3 spans 14 amino acids. Germline V gives CDR1 SGHDT, CDR2 YYEEEE. The CDR3 sequence: CAISLGSGTYEQYF.

This sequence joins TRBV7-9 and TRBJ1-1. This CDR3 region has 13 residues. Germline V gives CDR1 SEHNR, CDR2 FQNEAQ (reference sequence). CDR3 sequence reads: CASSPVGNTEAFF.

The chain joins TRBV7-2 to TRBJ2-7; the D gene TCRdb calls, TRBD1, cannot be checked with no DNA. The CDR3 sequence is 12 residues long. The germline gives CDR1 SGHTA, CDR2 FQGNSA. The CDR3 reads CASSLRQAEQYF.

The chain links TRBV12-3 or TRBV12-4 to TRBJ2-1. CDR3 length: 15 residues. The CDR3 protein is CASSLAHDVRTEQFF.